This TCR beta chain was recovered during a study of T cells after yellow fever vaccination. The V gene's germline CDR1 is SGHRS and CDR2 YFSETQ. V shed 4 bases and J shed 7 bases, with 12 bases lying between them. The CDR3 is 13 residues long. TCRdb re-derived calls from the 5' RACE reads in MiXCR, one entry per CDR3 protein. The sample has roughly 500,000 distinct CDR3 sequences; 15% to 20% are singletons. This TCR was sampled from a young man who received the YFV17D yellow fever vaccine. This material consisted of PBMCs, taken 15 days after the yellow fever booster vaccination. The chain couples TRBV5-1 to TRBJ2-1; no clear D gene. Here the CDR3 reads CASSVMDGNEQFF. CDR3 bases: TGCGCCAGCAGCGTGATGGACGGGAATGAGCAGTTCTTC.